The 25 T cell receptor beta chains below come from one sample, sequenced in a study of blood T cells in healthy people across ages. Through a sample-barcoded 5' primer and a J-beta primer mix, a second PCR was run for roughly 7 to 11 cycles. TCRdb fed the 5' RACE reads into MiXCR, producing one record per CDR3 protein. The table has some 1.5 million distinct CDR3 sequences, about 30% seen once. Sequenced input: blood. Receptors were obtained from a woman under 40 in good health.

The count of this clonotype is one. A much larger clone differs from this one at a single base, so this may be a read error. The chain is built from TRBV4-3 and TRBJ2-3, with 13 nucleotides matching TRBD2. The V segment lost 1 base and the J segment 10 bases; nucleotides outside the gene matches: 5. Per germline, CDR1 LGHNA and CDR2 YSLEER. CDR3 length: 15 amino acids. CDR3 sequence reads: CASSQGTSGSDAQYF. CDR3 bases: TGCGCCAGCAGCCAAGGGACTAGCGGGAGTGATGCGCAGTATTTT.

This clonotype was detected a few times. The chain uses TRBV20-1 and TRBJ2-3, with TRBD2 matching 12 bases. J was trimmed by 4 bases and V by 1 base; bases with no gene match: 3. This CDR3 is 15 amino acids long. Germline CDR1 is DFQATT and CDR2 is SNEGSKA (reference sequence). The CDR3: CSARGLAGASDTQYF. The DNA of the CDR3 is TGCAGTGCTAGAGGACTAGCGGGAGCGTCAGATACGCAGTATTTT.

The V gene is TRBV28, the J gene TRBJ2-5, with D possibly matching TRBD2 (5 bases). With 10 bases removed from V and 2 bases from J, the gap between germline ends came to 17 bases. In germline, CDR1 is MDHEN, CDR2 SYDVKM. The CDR3 runs 14 residues. DNA of the CDR3: TGTGCCATAACGGCGCTAGCTCCTCAAGAGACCCAGTACTTC. This translates into CAITALAPQETQYF.

This chain joins TRBV10-3 and TRBJ2-2; no clear D. V was clipped by 2 bases and J by 6 bases, with 7 bases between them. The CDR3 is 13 residues long. In germline, CDR1 is ENHRY, CDR2 SYGVKD. The CDR3 DNA reads TGTGCCATCAGTGAGCATATCTCCGGGGAGCTGTTTTTT. This codes for CAISEHISGELFF.

The genes are TRBV5-5 and TRBJ1-5; weak D call: TRBD1 (6 bases). The CDR3 sequence is 14 residues long. The germline CDR1 and CDR2 sequences are SGHKS and YYEKEE (reference sequence). V lost 0 bases and J lost 5, with 9 bases in between. In nucleotides, the CDR3 is TGTGCCAGCAGCTTGGCGACAGGAGATCAGCCCCAGCATTTT. As protein: CASSLATGDQPQHF.

This clonotype was seen a handful of times. V and J are TRBV6-2 or TRBV6-3 and TRBJ2-1; the match to TRBD2 covers 8 bases. Losses at the gene ends were 6 bases for V and 4 bases for J; bases not matched to a gene: 2. The CDR3 covers 13 residues. Germline CDR1 is MNHEY and CDR2 is SVGEGT. CDR3 coding DNA: TGTGCCAGCAGGCGGGGGGCATACAATGAGCAGTTCTTC. Amino acids: CASRRGAYNEQFF.

This clonotype was counted a few times. V usage is TRBV20-1 and J usage is TRBJ2-1; a weak D match, TRBD1 (6 bases). Looked up from germline, CDR1 is DFQATT and CDR2 is SNEGSKA (reference sequence). With 6 bases removed from V and 2 bases from J, the gap between germline ends came to 17 bases. The CDR3 has 15 amino acids. This chain's CDR3 is CSAVPAGTPYNEQFF. The CDR3 region has the DNA TGCAGTGCCGTGCCGGCCGGGACACCCTACAATGAGCAGTTCTTC.

This clonotype was counted ten times or more. This rearrangement joins TRBV12-3 or TRBV12-4 to TRBJ2-3; 8 nucleotides align to TRBD2. CDR3 length: 14 amino acids. J gave up 1 base and V 6 bases, and 3 bases lay outside the gene matches. The CDR3 spells CASSATSGTDTQYF. CDR3 bases: TGTGCCAGCAGCGCGACTAGCGGCACAGATACGCAGTATTTT.

Comment on this clonotype: This may be a read error, as it is one base from a much larger clone. No conserved phenylalanine or tryptophan ends this CDR3, so it is likely a read error. The J gene is TRBJ2-7, the V gene TRBV5-1; D not certain. The CDR3 sequence is 14 residues long. The germline V gene encodes CDR1 SGHRS and CDR2 YFSETQ. The V and J ends lost 2 bases and 5 bases respectively, with 14 bases between them. The CDR3 is CASSLEQPRDEQYL. The CDR3 coding sequence is TGCGCCAGCAGCTTAGAGCAGCCTCGGGACGAGCAGTACTTA.

V is TRBV30 and J is TRBJ2-1; the match to TRBD1 covers 9 bases. Per the germline V gene, CDR1 is GTSNPN and CDR2 is SVGIG (reference sequence). This CDR3 contains 16 residues. With 2 bases clipped from V and 7 bases from J, the junction kept 12 bases outside the gene matches. CDR3: CAWSPRDRDWANEQFF. The DNA for the CDR3 is TGTGCCTGGAGTCCACGGGACAGGGATTGGGCTAATGAGCAGTTCTTC.

This clonotype came up a few times. The rearrangement uses TRBV7-9 and TRBJ2-2; possibly TRBD2 for D (6 bases). The CDR3 consists of 15 residues. Germline V gene lookup returns CDR1 SEHNR and CDR2 FQNEAQ (reference sequence). Between the trimmed V and J ends, which lost 5 bases and 3 bases, there was a span of 13 bases. The CDR3: CASSGLSGYTGELFF. The DNA for the CDR3 is TGTGCCAGCAGCGGCCTTAGCGGTTACACCGGGGAGCTGTTTTTT.

This clonotype has just a few counts. The J gene is TRBJ2-2, the V gene TRBV6-6, with D possibly matching TRBD2 (5 bases). The CDR3 spans 13 residues. Germline V gene data show CDR1 as MNHNY and CDR2 as SVGAGI (reference sequence). The V and J ends lost 4 bases and 8 bases respectively, with 11 bases between them. The CDR3 sequence: CASSLPRGGELFF. CDR3 nucleotides: TGTGCCAGCAGTTTACCCCGGGGAGGGGAGCTGTTTTTT.

The gene calls are TRBV12-3 or TRBV12-4 and TRBJ1-5; 7 bases line up with TRBD1. The trim removed 6 bases at V and 0 bases at J, leaving 8 bases unmatched. This CDR3 has 16 residues. The CDR3 reads CASSQGQIYSNQPQHF. CDR3 sequence (DNA): TGTGCCAGCAGCCAGGGACAGATATATAGCAATCAGCCCCAGCATTTT.

This clonotype was seen only a few times. The V gene is TRBV7-9, the J gene TRBJ2-1; D is possibly TRBD1 (5 bases). The ends were cut back, 5 bases at V and 2 bases at J, with 13 bases in the middle. This CDR3 has 15 amino acids. The germline gives CDR1 SEHNR, CDR2 FQNEAQ (reference sequence). CDR3 sequence reads: CASSPRQSPYNEQFF. DNA of the CDR3: TGTGCCAGCAGCCCCCGACAGTCCCCCTACAATGAGCAGTTCTTC.

This clonotype has a handful of counts. This chain joins TRBV14 and TRBJ2-1, with no clear D. Trimming took off 0 bases at V and 7 bases at J, with 19 bases between the two ends. The germline CDR1 and CDR2 sequences are SGHDN and FVKESK. The CDR3 sequence is 17 residues long. DNA for the CDR3: TGTGCCAGCAGCCAAGATTGGGTGGGGTCGAGCCGGAATGAGCAGTTCTTC. Its protein is CASSQDWVGSSRNEQFF.

This clonotype showed up just a few times. Compared with germline, one end of the junction differs, possibly owing to a read error. V usage is TRBV9 and J usage is TRBJ1-2; D not certain. The CDR3 spans 14 residues. The V gene's germline CDR1 is SGDLS and CDR2 YYNGEE. CDR3 nucleotide sequence: TGTGCCAGCAGCTCACCCGGCACGGGCTATGGCTTCACCTTC. Protein sequence: CASSSPGTGYGFTF.

Remarks on this clonotype: One base away lies a much larger clone, so this may be a sequencing read error. V gene TRBV11-2 combines with J gene TRBJ2-1; 10 bases are shared with TRBD2. After removal of 7 bases from V and 2 bases from J, the junction contained 2 bases not matched to a gene. Germline V gives CDR1 SGHAT, CDR2 FQNNGV. The CDR3 sequence is 14 residues long. The CDR3 spells CASMGTSAYNEQFF. In nucleotides, the CDR3 is TGTGCCAGCATGGGGACTAGCGCCTACAATGAGCAGTTCTTC.

This clonotype was counted only a few times. This sequence joins TRBV20-1 and TRBJ1-5, with TRBD1 identical over 8 bases. The germline gives CDR1 DFQATT, CDR2 SNEGSKA (reference sequence). The CDR3 is made up of 15 amino acids. J lost 0 bases, V lost 5 bases, and 6 bases had no gene match. The CDR3: CSAPRTGPSNQPQHF. The CDR3 bases are TGCAGTGCTCCTAGGACAGGGCCTAGCAATCAGCCCCAGCATTTT.

This clonotype occurred many times. The V call is TRBV29-1, the J call TRBJ2-1; D remains unclear. Germline loops: CDR1 SQVTM, CDR2 ANQGSEA. The V and J ends lost 0 bases and 8 bases respectively, with 8 bases between them. This CDR3 has 12 amino acids. The CDR3 loop reads CSVEDRLDEQFF. CDR3 nucleotide sequence: TGCAGCGTTGAAGATCGTCTGGATGAGCAGTTCTTC.

This clonotype was picked up a small number of times. The CDR3 loop is CASSSGQLPSEQFF. CDR3 sequence (DNA): TGTGCCAGCAGTTCGGGACAACTCCCCAGTGAGCAGTTCTTC. The chain recombines TRBV28 with TRBJ2-1; tentatively, D is TRBD1 (6 bases). The CDR3 has 14 residues. From germline, CDR1 is MDHEN and CDR2 SYDVKM. V was trimmed by 4 bases and J by 9 bases, leaving 16 bases between them.

Turning to this clonotype: It may be a read error: a sequence one base away is much more abundant. This chain links TRBV10-3 with TRBJ2-5, with 8 bases aligning to TRBD2. The germline V gene has CDR1 ENHRY and CDR2 SYGVKD. There are 15 residues in the CDR3. V shed 6 bases, J shed 11 bases, and the junction held 17 bases outside the gene matches. CDR3 in DNA: TGTGCCATCAGGAACAATAGCGGGATCAAACTCAAGCAGTACTTC. Protein product: CAIRNNSGIKLKQYF.

This clonotype was observed many times. The chain joins TRBV7-3 to TRBJ1-5; D is undetermined. Per germline, CDR1 SGHTA and CDR2 FQGTGA. This CDR3 has 14 residues. Trimming stripped 1 base from V and 5 bases from J, with 9 bases between. CDR3: CASSLRDRDQPQHF. DNA for the CDR3: TGTGCCAGCAGCTTAAGGGATAGAGATCAGCCCCAGCATTTT.

The chain links TRBV4-2 to TRBJ2-4, with 7 bases fitting TRBD2. Germline V CDR1 and CDR2: LGHNA, YNFKEQ. V gave up 1 base and J gave up 7 bases; unmatched junction bases: 4. This CDR3 region has 14 residues. The CDR3 coding sequence is TGTGCCAGCAGCCAAGTGCTCGGGGGGAACATTCAGTACTTC. It encodes CASSQVLGGNIQYF.

This clonotype turned up a few times. For the CDR3, the DNA is TGCGCCAGCAAGTATCCCGGCACTGAAGCTTTCTTT. This codes for CASKYPGTEAFF. The genes are TRBV5-1 and TRBJ1-1; D uncertain. The CDR3 is 12 residues long. Germline V gene data show CDR1 as SGHRS and CDR2 as YFSETQ. The V and J ends lost 6 bases and 4 bases respectively, with 10 bases between them. The full variable domain, rest sourced from reference TRBV5-1 and TRBJ1-1, is KAGVTQTPRYLIKTRGQQVTLSCSPISGHRSVSWYQQTPGQGLQFLFEYFSETQRNKGNFPGRFSGRQFSNSRSEMNVSTLELGDSALYLCASKYPGTEAFFGQGTRLTVV.

The chain uses TRBV7-2 and TRBJ2-3, with D maybe TRBD2 (5 bases). The germline V gene has CDR1 SGHTA and CDR2 FQGNSA. The CDR3 sequence is 16 residues long. V lost 5 bases, J lost 2 bases, and 17 bases lay in between. Here the CDR3 DNA reads TGTGCCAGCAGCCCGTCTCTAGCACAATCCACAGATACGCAGTATTTT. Its translation is CASSPSLAQSTDTQYF. The full variable domain, its missing parts supplied by reference TRBV7-2 and TRBJ2-3, is GAGVSQSPSNKVTEKGKDVELRCDPISGHTALYWYRQSLGQGLEFLIYFQGNSAPDKSGLPSDRFSAERTGGSVSTLTIQRTQQEDSAVYLCASSPSLAQSTDTQYFGPGTRLTVL.